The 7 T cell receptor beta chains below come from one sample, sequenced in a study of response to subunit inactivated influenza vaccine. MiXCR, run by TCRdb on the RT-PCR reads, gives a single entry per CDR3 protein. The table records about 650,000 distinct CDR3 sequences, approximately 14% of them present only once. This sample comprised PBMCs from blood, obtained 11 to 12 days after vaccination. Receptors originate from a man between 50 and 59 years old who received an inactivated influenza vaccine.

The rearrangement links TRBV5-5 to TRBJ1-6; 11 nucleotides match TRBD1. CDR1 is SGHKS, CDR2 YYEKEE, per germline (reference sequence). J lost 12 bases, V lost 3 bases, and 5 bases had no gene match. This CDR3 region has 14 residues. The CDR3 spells CASSSTGQGVPLHF. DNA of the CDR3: TGTGCCAGCAGCTCGACGGGACAGGGGGTACCCCTCCACTTT.

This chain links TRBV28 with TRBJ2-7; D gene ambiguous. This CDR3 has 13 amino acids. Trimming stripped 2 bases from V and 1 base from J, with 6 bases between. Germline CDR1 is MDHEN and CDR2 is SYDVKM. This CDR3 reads CASSLTRSYEQYF. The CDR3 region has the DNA TGTGCCAGCAGTTTAACCAGATCCTACGAGCAGTACTTC.

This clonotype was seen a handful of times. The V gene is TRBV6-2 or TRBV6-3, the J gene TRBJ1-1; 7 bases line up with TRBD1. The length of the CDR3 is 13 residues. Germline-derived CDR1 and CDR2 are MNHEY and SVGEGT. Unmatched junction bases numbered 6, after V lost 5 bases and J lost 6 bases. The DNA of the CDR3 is TGTGCCAGCAGTCTACAGGGGAAGGCTGAAGCTTTCTTT. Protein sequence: CASSLQGKAEAFF.

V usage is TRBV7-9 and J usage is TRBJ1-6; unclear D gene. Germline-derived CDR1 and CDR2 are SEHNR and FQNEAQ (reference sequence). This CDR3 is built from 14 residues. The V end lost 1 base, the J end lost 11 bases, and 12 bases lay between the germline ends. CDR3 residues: CASSLESAQPPLHF. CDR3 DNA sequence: TGTGCCAGCAGCTTAGAATCGGCCCAGCCACCCCTCCACTTT.

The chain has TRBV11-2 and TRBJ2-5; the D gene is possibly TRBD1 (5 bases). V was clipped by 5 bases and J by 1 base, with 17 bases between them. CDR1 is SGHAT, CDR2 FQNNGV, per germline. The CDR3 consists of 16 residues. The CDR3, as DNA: TGTGCCAGCAGCCAGACCCGCACAGGCTCCCAAGAGACCCAGTACTTC. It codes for CASSQTRTGSQETQYF.

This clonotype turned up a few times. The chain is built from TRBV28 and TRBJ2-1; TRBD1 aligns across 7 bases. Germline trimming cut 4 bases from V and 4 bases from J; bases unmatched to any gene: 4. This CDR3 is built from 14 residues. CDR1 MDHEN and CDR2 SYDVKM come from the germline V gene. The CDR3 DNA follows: TGTGCCAGCAGTTGGGCAGGGGGTTACAATGAGCAGTTCTTC. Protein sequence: CASSWAGGYNEQFF.

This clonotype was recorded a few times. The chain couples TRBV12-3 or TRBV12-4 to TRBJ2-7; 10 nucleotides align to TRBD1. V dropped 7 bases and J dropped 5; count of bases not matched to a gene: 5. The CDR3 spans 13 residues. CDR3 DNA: TGTGCCAGCATCGGGACAGGGGAGGACGAGCAGTACTTC. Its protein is CASIGTGEDEQYF.